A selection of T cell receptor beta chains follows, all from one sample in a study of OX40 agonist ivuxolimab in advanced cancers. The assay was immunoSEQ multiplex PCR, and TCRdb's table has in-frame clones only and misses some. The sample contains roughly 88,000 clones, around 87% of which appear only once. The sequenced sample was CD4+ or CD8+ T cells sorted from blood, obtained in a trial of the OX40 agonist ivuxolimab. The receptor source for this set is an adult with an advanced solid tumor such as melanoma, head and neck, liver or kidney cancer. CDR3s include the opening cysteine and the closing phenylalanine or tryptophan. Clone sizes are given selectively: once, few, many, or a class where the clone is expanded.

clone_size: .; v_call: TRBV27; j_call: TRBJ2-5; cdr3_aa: CASSLVGTRGETQYF
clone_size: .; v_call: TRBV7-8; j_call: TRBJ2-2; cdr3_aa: CASSLDQHKAGELFF
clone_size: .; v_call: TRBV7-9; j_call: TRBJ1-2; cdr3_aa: CASSLSGRYGYTF
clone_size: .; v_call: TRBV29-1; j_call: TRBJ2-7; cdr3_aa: CSVTLGGNEQYF
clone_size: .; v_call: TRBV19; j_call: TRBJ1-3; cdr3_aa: CASTEGYGNTIYF
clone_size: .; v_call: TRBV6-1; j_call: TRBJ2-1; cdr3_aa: CASSTRAEGEQFF
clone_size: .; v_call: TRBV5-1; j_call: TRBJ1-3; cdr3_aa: CASSLATSSGNTIYF
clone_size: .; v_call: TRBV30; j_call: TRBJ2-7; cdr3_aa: CAWSLADLGEQYF
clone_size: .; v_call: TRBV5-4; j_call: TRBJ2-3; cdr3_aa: CASRWTSGSSDTQYF
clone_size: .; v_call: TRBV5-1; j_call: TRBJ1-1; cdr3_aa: CASSLVMNTEAFF
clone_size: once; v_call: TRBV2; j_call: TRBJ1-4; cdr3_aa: CASRGVQGASEKLFF
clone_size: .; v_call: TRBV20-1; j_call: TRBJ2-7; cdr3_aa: CSANRDSSTHF
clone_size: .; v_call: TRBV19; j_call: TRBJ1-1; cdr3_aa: CASSIRGIYTEAFF
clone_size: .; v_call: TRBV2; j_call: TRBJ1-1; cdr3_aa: CASNILNTEAFF
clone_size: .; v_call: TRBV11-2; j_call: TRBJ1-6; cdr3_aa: CASSLNPLGSPLHF
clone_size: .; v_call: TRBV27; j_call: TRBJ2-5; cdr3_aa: CASSLSNGRGETQYF
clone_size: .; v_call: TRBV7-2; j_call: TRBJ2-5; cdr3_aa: CASSHRDRGLAKETQYF
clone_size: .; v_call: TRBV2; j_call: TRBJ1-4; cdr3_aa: CASREKQGGGEKLFF
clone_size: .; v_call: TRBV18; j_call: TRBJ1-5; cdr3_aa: CASSPDRTATGQPQHF
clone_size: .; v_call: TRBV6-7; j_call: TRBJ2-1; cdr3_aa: CASSYIGASGKLYNEQFF
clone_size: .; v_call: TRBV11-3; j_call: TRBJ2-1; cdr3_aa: CASSRLAGRGNEQFF
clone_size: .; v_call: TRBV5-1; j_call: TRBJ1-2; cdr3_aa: CASSLESAPYGYTF
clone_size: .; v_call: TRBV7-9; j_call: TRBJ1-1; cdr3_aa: CASSSFQGMNTEAFF
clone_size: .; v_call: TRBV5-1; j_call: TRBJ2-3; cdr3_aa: CASSQQGVEDTQYF
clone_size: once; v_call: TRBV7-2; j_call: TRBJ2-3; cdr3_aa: CASSLSNLADTQYF
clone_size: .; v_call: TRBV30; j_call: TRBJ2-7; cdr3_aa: CAWRRVSGRSYEQYF
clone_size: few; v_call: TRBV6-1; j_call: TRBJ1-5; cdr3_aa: CASSEGGPGNQPQHF
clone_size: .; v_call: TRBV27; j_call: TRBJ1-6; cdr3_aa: CASSLFPWTPSNGSPLHF
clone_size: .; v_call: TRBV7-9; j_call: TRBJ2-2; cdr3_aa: CASSLGTGVVTGELFF
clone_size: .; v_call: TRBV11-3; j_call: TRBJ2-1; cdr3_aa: CASSPGLGTGHEQFF
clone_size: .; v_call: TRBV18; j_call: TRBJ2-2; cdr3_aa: CASSPNIGELFF
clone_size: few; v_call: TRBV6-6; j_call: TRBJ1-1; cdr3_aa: CASSFDTEAFF
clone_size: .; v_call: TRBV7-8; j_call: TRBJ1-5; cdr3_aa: CASSDDRGNSNQPQHF
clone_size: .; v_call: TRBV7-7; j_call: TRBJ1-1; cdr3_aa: CASSPVTGENTEAFF
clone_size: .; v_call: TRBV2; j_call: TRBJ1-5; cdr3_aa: CASSEGSGQGQPQHF
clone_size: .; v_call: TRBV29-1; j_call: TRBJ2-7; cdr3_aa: CSVEDRVSYEQYF
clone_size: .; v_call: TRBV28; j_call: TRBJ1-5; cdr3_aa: CASSHHRSGNQPQHF
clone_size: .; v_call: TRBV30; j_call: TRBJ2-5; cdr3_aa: CASVGGFLETQYF
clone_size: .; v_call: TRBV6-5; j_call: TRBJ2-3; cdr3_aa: CASSYGQGTDTQYF
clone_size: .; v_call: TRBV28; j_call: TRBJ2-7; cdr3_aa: CASSLLIQSHEQYF
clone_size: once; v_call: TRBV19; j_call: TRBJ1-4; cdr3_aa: CASKGTARANEKLFF
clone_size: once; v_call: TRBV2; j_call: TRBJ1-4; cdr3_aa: CAGTVLNEKLFF
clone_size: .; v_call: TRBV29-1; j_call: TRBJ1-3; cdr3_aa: CSVELRGAGNTIYF